This T cell receptor beta chain originates from a study of cytomegalovirus exposure and HLA in healthy donors. Looked up from germline, CDR1 is MGHRA and CDR2 is YSYEKL. CDR3 length: 14 amino acids. With 4 bases removed from V and 1 base from J, the gap between germline ends came to 10 bases. PCR was performed using 60 Vbeta and 13 Jbeta primers. Method: immunoSEQ multiplex PCR; TCRdb's copy keeps in-frame clones and lacks some. The sample holds about 200,000 clones; around 77% are singletons and the top ten take less than 3.5%. Though nominally healthy at sampling, donors likely had unrecorded immune exposures.

The chain carries TRBV4-1 and TRBJ1-1; D might be TRBD1 (6 bases). The receptor comes from a woman younger than 45 in good health and CMV-seronegative. The specimen sequenced was PBMCs. The CDR3 here is CASSPLQGNTEAFF. The DNA of the CDR3 is TGCGCCAGCAGCCCCTTACAGGGGAACACTGAAGCTTTCTTT.